This T cell receptor beta chain was captured by sequencing in a study of blood T cell repertoires in COVID-19. Study-wide background: Researchers got acute and convalescent COVID-19 samples from the United States, Italy and Spain. Sample material is recorded as cDNA or gDNA derived from T cells, B-cell-depleted T cells, or PBMCs.

Patients from Seattle were sampled longitudinally, starting during active infection. Per the study methods: How many nucleated cells were present was estimated from reference gene primer amplification. Assay used: immunoSEQ multiplex PCR; TCRdb lists only in-frame clones, some missing. V and J calls and clone size are copied from that table; D and trimming were computed from the DNA. The sample holds around 310,000 clones, around 90% seen once. The sample holds one count of this clone. This TCR was recovered from a woman aged 40-49 years with COVID-19, enrolled during active disease. The sequencing input was peripheral blood.

CDR3 loop: CASSILPGQATYEQYF. The DNA of the CDR3 is TGTGCCAGTAGTATACTCCCGGGACAGGCCACCTACGAGCAGTACTTC. This chain connects TRBV19 to TRBJ2-7, with TRBD1 identical over 8 bases. This CDR3 region has 16 residues. The germline V gene has CDR1 LNHDA and CDR2 SQIVND (reference sequence). J lost 2 bases, V lost 2 bases, and 8 bases had no gene match.